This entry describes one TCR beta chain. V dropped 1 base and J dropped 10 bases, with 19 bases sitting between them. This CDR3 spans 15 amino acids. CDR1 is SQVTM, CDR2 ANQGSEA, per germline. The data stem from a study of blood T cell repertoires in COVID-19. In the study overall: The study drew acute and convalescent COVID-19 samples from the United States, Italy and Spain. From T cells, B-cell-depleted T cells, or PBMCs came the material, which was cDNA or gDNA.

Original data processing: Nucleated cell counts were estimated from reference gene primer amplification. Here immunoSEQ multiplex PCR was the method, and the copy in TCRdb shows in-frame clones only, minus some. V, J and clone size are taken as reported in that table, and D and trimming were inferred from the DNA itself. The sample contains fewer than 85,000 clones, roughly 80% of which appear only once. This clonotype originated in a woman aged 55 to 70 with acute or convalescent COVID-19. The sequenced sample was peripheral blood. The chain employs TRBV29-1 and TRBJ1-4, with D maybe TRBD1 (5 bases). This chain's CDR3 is CSVEVPHPGGGKLFF. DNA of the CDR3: TGCAGCGTTGAAGTTCCCCACCCGGGGGGTGGAAAACTGTTTTTT.